This T cell receptor beta chain emerged from a study of shared clonotypes between healthy human individuals. Study details: Serving as donors were a couple of women and three men, whose ages spanned 18 to 49.

Those who donated were healthy HIV-negative adults, with no recent acute infections or vaccinations reported. CD4+ cells underwent separation, giving CD45RA+ naive and CD45RA-negative memory subsets. The assay ran at deep level. Method: immunoSEQ multiplex PCR; TCRdb's copy keeps in-frame clones and lacks some. The sample yields 1,400,000 or so clones, roughly 98.5% seen once. This clone was picked up one time. The CDR3 runs to 13 residues. Germline CDR1 is SGDLS and CDR2 is YYNGEE. Between the trimmed V and J ends, which lost 5 bases and 2 bases, there was a span of 10 bases. The V call is TRBV9, the J call TRBJ1-2; D ambiguous. Sequencing was performed on naive CD4+ T cells sorted from blood. Described subset: CD45RA+ positively selected. The TCR sequence derives from a man aged 30-40 years in good health. The CDR3, as DNA: TGTGCCAGCAGGGAACCTGCGAACTATGGCTACACCTTC. Translation: CASREPANYGYTF.